The subject of this entry is one T cell receptor (beta chain). This entry comes from a study of OX40 agonist ivuxolimab in advanced cancers. V lost 6 bases and J lost 0, with 4 bases in between. The CDR3 is 12 amino acids. The germline V gene has CDR1 MGHDK and CDR2 SYGVNS. Sequencing used immunoSEQ multiplex PCR; TCRdb keeps in-frame clones, though not all of them. The data contain tens of thousands of clones, about 90% of them seen just once; the ten biggest clones take up approximately 7.4%. The clonotype was recovered from an adult with an advanced solid tumor such as melanoma, head and neck, liver or kidney cancer. Sample: CD4+ or CD8+ T cells sorted from blood, taken in a trial of the OX40 agonist ivuxolimab. The chain employs TRBV25-1 and TRBJ2-3; D not resolved. CDR3 protein: CASSGSTDTQYF. In nucleotides, the CDR3 is TGTGCCAGCAGCGGGAGCACAGATACGCAGTATTTT.